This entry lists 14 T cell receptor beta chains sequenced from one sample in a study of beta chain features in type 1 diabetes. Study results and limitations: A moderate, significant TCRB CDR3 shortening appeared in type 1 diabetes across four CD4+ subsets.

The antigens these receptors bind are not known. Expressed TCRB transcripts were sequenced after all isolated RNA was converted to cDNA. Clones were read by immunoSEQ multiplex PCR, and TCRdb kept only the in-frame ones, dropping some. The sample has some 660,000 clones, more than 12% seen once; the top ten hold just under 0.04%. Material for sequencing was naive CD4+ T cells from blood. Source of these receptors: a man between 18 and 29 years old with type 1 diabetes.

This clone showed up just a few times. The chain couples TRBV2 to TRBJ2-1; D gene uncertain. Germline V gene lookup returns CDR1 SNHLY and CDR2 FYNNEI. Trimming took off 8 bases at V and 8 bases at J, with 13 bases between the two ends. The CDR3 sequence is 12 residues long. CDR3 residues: CASEDQIDEQFF. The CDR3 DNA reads TGTGCCAGCGAAGACCAGATCGATGAGCAGTTCTTC. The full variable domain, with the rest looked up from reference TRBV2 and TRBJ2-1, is EPEVTQTPSHQVTQMGQEVILRCVPISNHLYFYWYRQILGQKVEFLVSFYNNEISEKSEIFDDQFSVERPDGSNFTLKIRSTKLEDSAMYFCASEDQIDEQFFGPGTRLTVL.

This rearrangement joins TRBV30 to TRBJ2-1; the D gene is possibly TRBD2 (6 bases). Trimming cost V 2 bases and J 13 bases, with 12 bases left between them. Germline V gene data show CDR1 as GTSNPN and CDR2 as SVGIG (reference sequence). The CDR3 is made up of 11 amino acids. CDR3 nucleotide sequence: TGTGCCTGGAGTATCCAGCGGGCACAGTTCTTC. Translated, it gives CAWSIQRAQFF.

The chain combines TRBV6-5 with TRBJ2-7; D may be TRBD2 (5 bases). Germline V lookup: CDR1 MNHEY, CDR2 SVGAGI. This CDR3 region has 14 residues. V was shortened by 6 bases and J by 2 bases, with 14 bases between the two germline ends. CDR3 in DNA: TGTGCCAGCAGACGGACTGAGGACGCCTACGAGCAGTACTTC. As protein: CASRRTEDAYEQYF.

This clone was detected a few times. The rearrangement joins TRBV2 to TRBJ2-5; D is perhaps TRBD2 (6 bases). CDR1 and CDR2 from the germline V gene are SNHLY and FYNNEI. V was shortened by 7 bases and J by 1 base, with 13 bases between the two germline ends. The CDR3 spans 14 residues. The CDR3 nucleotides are TGTGCCAGCAATCGGGGACTCCTCCAAGAGACCCAGTACTTC. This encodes CASNRGLLQETQYF.

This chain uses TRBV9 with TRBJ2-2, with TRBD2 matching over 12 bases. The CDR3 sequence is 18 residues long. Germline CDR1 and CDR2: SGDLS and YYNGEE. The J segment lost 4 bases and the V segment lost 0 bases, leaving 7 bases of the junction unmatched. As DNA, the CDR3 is TGTGCCAGCAGCGTAGCTCCTAGCGGGGGGGCTGGCACCGGGGAGCTGTTTTTT. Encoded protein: CASSVAPSGGAGTGELFF.

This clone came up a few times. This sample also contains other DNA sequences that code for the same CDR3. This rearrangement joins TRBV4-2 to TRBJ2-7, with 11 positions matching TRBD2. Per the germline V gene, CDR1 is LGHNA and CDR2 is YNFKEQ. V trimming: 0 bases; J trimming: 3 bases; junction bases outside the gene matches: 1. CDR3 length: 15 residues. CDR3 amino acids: CASSQELAGGYEQYF. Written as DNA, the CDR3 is TGTGCCAGCAGCCAAGAGCTAGCGGGAGGCTACGAGCAGTACTTC.

The CDR3 loop reads CAWSAQVAGYTF. CDR3 nucleotides: TGTGCCTGGAGTGCCCAGGTCGCGGGCTACACCTTC. This chain joins TRBV30 and TRBJ1-2; no clear D gene. The CDR3 sequence is 12 residues long. Germline values: CDR1 GTSNPN, CDR2 SVGIG (reference sequence). V dropped 1 base and J dropped 8 bases, with 11 bases sitting between them.

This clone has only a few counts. This chain's CDR3 is CASSYSTLPMNTEAFF. The CDR3 region has the DNA TGTGCCAGCAGTTACTCAACGCTGCCAATGAACACTGAAGCTTTCTTT. The genes are TRBV6-5 and TRBJ1-1, with unresolved D. The V end was cut by 0 bases, the J end by 0 bases, with 11 bases between. This CDR3 region has 16 residues. Germline-derived CDR1 and CDR2 are MNHEY and SVGAGI.

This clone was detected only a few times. The chain's CDR3 is CASSTSGGAFYNEQFF. Written as DNA, the CDR3 is TGTGCCAGCAGTACCTCAGGGGGCGCTTTCTACAATGAGCAGTTCTTC. The chain has TRBV5-6 and TRBJ2-1, with 8 bases identical to TRBD1. The V gene's germline CDR1 is SGHDT and CDR2 YYEEEE. The CDR3 totals 16 residues. J gave up 3 bases and V 5 bases, and 10 bases lay outside the gene matches. Variable domain in full (rest from reference TRBV5-6 and TRBJ2-1): DAGVTQSPTHLIKTRGQQVTLRCSPKSGHDTVSWYQQALGQGPQFIFQYYEEEERQRGNFPDRFSGHQFPNYSSELNVNALLLGDSALYLCASSTSGGAFYNEQFFGPGTRLTVL.

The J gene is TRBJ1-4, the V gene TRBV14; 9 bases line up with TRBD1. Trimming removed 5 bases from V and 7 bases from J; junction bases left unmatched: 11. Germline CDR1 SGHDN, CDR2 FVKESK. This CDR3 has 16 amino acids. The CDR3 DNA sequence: TGTGCCAGCAGCAGACTTCCGGGACAGGGAAGTGAAAAACTGTTTTTT. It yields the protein CASSRLPGQGSEKLFF.

CDR3 protein: CASSLSTNTEAFF. As DNA, the CDR3 is TGTGCCAGCAGTCTCTCAACTAACACTGAAGCTTTCTTT. The V call is TRBV6-5, the J call TRBJ1-1; no clear D gene. CDR3 size: 13 residues. V was cut by 5 bases and J by 2 bases, with 9 bases left in between. Germline assignment: CDR1 MNHEY and CDR2 SVGAGI.

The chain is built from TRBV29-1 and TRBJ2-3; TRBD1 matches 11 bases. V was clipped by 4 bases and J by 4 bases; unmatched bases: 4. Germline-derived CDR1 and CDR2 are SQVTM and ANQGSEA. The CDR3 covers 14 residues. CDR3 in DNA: TGCAGCGTTGTATGGACAGGGGGCCCAGATACGCAGTATTTT. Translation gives CSVVWTGGPDTQYF.

The DNA of the CDR3 is TGCGCCAGCAGTCAGTACCCGAAGGACAGAACTTCTAACTATGGCTACACCTTC. This translates into CASSQYPKDRTSNYGYTF. V usage is TRBV23-1 and J usage is TRBJ1-2, with D maybe TRBD1 (6 bases). TRBV23-1 is placed among ORFs of uncertain function. CDR3 length: 18 residues. The V gene lost 3 bases and the J gene lost 0 bases, with 20 bases spanning the gap.

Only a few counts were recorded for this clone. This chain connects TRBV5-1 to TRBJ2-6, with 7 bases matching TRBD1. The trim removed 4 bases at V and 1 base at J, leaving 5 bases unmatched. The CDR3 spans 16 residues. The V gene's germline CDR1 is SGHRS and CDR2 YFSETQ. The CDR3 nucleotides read TGCGCCAGCAGCCGGGACAGAAAATCTGGGGCCAACGTCCTGACTTTC. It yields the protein CASSRDRKSGANVLTF.